This TCR beta chain is drawn from a study of T cell changes during pregnancy in multiple sclerosis. Trimming removed 5 bases from V and 7 bases from J, with 15 bases in between. This CDR3 contains 15 residues. Looked up from germline, CDR1 is LNHDA and CDR2 is SQIVND (reference sequence). The table came from immunoSEQ multiplex PCR; TCRdb's copy has only in-frame clones and leaves some out. The sample includes some 60,000 clones, approximately 90% of them seen just once. Sequenced here: CD4+ T cells from peripheral blood mononuclear cells, sampled in the first trimester of pregnancy. This sequence originates from a female donor with multiple sclerosis, enrolled in a pregnancy study. The chain combines TRBV19 with TRBJ1-6; D remains unclear. In DNA, the CDR3 is TGTGCCAGTAGTCCCCTGGGAGTCAGAAATTCACCCCTCCACTTT. Translation: CASSPLGVRNSPLHF.